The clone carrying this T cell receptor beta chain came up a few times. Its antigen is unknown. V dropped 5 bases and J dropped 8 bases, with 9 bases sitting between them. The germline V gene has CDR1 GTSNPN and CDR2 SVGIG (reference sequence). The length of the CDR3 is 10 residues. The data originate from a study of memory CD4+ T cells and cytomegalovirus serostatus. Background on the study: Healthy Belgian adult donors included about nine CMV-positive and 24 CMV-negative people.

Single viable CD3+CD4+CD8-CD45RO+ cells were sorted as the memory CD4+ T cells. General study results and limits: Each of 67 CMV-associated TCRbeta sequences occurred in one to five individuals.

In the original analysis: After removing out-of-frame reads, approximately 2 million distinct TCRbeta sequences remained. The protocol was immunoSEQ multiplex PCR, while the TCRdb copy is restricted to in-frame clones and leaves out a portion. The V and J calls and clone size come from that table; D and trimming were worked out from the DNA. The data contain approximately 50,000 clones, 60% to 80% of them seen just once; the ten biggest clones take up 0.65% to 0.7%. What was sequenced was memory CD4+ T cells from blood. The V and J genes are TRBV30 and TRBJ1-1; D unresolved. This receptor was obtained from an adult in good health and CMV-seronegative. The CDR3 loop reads CAWRAIEAFF. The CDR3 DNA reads TGTGCCTGGCGGGCCATAGAAGCTTTCTTT.